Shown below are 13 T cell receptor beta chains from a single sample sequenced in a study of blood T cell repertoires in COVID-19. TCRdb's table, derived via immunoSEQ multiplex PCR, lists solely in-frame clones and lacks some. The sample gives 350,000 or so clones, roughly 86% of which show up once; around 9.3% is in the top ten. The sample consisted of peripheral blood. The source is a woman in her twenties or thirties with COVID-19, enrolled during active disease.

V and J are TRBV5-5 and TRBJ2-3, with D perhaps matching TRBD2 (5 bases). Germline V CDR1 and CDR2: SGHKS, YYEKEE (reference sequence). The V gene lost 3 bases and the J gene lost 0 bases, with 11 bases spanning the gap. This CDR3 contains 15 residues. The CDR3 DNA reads TGTGCCAGCAGCTACCGCGGGTCTAGCACAGATACGCAGTATTTT. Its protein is CASSYRGSSTDTQYF.

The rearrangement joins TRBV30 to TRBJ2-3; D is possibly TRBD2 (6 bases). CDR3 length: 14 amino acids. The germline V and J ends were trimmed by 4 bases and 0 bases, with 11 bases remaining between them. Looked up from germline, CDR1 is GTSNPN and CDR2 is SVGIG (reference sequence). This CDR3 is CAWTLAASTDTQYF. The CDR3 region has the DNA TGTGCCTGGACCTTAGCGGCTAGCACAGATACGCAGTATTTT.

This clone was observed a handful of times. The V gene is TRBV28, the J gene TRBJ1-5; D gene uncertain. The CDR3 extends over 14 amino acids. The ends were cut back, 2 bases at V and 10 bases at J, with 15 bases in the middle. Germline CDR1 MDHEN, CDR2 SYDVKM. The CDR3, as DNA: TGTGCCAGCAGTTTACCATCTGACTCGGCCCCCCAGCATTTT. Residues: CASSLPSDSAPQHF. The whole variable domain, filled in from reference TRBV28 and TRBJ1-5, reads DVKVTQSSRYLVKRTGEKVFLECVQDMDHENMFWYRQDPGLGLRLIYFSYDVKMKEKGDIPEGYSVSREKKERFSLILESASTNQTSMYLCASSLPSDSAPQHFGDGTRLSIL.

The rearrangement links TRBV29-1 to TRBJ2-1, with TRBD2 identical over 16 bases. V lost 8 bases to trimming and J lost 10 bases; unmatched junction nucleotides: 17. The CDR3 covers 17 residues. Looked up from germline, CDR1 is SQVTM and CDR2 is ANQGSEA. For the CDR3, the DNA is TGCAGCTCGGGGGGGACTAGCGGGAGGGAGTCCGGCATGGAGCAGTTCTTC. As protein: CSSGGTSGRESGMEQFF.

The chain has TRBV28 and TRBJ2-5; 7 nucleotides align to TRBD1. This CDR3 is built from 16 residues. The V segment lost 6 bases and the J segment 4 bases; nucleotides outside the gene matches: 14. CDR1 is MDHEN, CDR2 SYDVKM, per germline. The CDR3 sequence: CASSRHPEGALETQYF. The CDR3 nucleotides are TGTGCCAGCAGCCGTCACCCTGAGGGGGCTCTAGAGACCCAGTACTTC.

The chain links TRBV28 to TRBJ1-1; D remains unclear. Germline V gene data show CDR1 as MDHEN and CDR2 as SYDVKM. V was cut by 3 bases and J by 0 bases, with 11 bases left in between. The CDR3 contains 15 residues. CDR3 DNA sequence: TGTGCCAGCAGTTTCGGAGTCAGACTGAACACTGAAGCTTTCTTT. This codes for CASSFGVRLNTEAFF.

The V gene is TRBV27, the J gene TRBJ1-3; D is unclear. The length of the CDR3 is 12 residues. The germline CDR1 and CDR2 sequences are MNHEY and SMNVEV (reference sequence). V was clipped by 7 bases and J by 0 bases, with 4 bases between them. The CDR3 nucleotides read TGTGCCAGCACAGACTCTGGAAACACCATATATTTT. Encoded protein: CASTDSGNTIYF.

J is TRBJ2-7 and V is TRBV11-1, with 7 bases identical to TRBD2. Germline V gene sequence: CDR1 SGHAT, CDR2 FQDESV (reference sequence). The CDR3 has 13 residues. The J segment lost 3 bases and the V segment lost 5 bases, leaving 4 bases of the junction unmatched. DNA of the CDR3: TGTGCCAGCAGCAGCGGGATAAACTACGAGCAGTACTTC. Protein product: CASSSGINYEQYF. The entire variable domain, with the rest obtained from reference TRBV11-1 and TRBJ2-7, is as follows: EAEVAQSPRYKITEKSQAVAFWCDPISGHATLYWYRQILGQGPELLVQFQDESVVDDSQLPKDRFSAERLKGVDSTLKIQPAELGDSAMYLCASSSGINYEQYFGPGTRLTVT.

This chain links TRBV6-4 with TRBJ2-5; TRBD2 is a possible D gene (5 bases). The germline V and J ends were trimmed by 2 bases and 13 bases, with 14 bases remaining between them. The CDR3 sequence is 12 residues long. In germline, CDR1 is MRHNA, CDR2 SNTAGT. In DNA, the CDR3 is TGTGCCAGCAGTGACCTTCGAGGCGGGTTGTACTTC. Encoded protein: CASSDLRGGLYF.

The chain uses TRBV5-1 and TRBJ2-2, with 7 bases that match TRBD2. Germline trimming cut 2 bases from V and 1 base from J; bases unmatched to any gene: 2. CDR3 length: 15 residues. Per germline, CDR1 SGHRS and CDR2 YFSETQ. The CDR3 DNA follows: TGCGCCAGCAGCTTCGCGGGGGAGAACACCGGGGAGCTGTTTTTT. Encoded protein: CASSFAGENTGELFF. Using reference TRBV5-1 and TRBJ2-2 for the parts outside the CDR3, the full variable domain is KAGVTQTPRYLIKTRGQQVTLSCSPISGHRSVSWYQQTPGQGLQFLFEYFSETQRNKGNFPGRFSGRQFSNSRSEMNVSTLELGDSALYLCASSFAGENTGELFFGEGSRLTVL.

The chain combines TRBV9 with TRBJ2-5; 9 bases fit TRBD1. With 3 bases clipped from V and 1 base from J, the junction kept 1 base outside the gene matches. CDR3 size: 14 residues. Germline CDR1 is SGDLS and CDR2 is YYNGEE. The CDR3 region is CASSAGQGQETQYF. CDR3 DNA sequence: TGTGCCAGCAGCGCGGGACAGGGCCAAGAGACCCAGTACTTC.

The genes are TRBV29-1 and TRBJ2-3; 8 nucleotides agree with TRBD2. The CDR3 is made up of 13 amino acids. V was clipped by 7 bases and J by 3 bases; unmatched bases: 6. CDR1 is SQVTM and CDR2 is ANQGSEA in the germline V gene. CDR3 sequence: CSAASGGTDTQYF. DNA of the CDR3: TGCAGCGCGGCAAGCGGGGGAACAGATACGCAGTATTTT.

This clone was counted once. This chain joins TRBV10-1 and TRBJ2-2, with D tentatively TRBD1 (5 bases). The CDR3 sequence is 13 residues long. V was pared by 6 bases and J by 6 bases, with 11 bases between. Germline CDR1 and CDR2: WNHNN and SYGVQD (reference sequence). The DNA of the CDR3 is TGCGCCAGCAGCTTAGGACAAGCCGGGGAGCTGTTTTTT. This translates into CASSLGQAGELFF.